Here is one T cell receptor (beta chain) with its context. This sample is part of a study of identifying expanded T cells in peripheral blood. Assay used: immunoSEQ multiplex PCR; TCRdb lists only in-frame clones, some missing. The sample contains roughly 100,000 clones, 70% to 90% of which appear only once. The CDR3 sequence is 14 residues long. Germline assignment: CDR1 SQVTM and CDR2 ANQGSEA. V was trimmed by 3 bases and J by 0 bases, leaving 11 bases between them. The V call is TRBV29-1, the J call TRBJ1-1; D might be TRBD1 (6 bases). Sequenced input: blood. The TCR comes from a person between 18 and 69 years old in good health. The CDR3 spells CSVDRRGMNTEAFF. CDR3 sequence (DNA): TGCAGCGTTGATCGGAGGGGGATGAACACTGAAGCTTTCTTT.